These T cell receptor beta chains were read from a single sample in a study of cytomegalovirus exposure and HLA in healthy donors. Using immunoSEQ multiplex PCR, the repertoire was profiled, and TCRdb retains in-frame clones only, with some absent. The profile shows under 200,000 clones, more than 60% of them singletons. The sequenced sample was PBMCs. The source is a female donor in good health and CMV-seronegative. Each CDR3 is given with its conserved first and last residue. The D gene is left open where the match is weak. A row's size may be missing; if present it is once, few, many or a size class.

D gene | J gene | clone size | V gene | CDR3 protein | CDR3 DNA
. | TRBJ1-3 | . | TRBV6-5 | CASSYSPGFSGNTIYF | TGTGCCAGCAGTTACTCCCCGGGGTTTTCTGGAAACACCATATATTTT
. | TRBJ2-7 | . | TRBV11-2 | CASSFSGPGGVYEQYF | .
. | TRBJ2-1 | . | TRBV7-2 | CASSFSGYNEQFF | TGTGCCAGCAGCTTTAGCGGCTACAATGAGCAGTTCTTC
TRBD2 | TRBJ2-5 | . | TRBV11-2 | CASSSTSGQGGETQYF | TGTGCCAGCAGCTCGACTAGCGGGCAAGGGGGGGAGACCCAGTACTTC
TRBD1 | TRBJ1-2 | . | TRBV7-3 | CASSQQGTNYGYTF | TGTGCCAGCAGCCAACAGGGGACTAACTATGGCTACACCTTC
. | TRBJ2-7 | . | TRBV5-4 | CASSFIPRQSSYEQYF | TGTGCCAGCAGCTTCATCCCTCGACAGAGCTCCTACGAGCAGTACTTC
. | TRBJ2-3 | . | TRBV13 | CASSLTGRGTDTQYF | TGTGCCAGCAGCTTAACGGGAAGGGGCACAGATACGCAGTATTTT
TRBD2 | TRBJ2-1 | . | TRBV6-1 | CASSSLAGGLNEQFF | TGTGCCAGCAGCTCCCTAGCGGGAGGCCTCAATGAGCAGTTCTTC
TRBD1 | TRBJ2-7 | . | TRBV5-1 | CASSKGGGTGGYEQYF | TGCGCCAGCAGCAAAGGGGGGGGGACAGGGGGCTACGAGCAGTACTTC
TRBD2 | TRBJ2-3 | . | TRBV19 | CASSIRAGVVGDTQYF | TGTGCCAGTAGTATACGGGCGGGAGTCGTTGGAGATACGCAGTATTTT
TRBD1 | TRBJ2-7 | . | TRBV5-6 | CASSQTGTGKYEQYF | TGTGCCAGCAGCCAAACCGGGACAGGGAAATACGAGCAGTACTTC
TRBD2 | TRBJ2-7 | . | TRBV7-9 | CASSLGLAGPYYEQYF | TGTGCCAGCAGCCTAGGACTAGCGGGACCGTACTACGAGCAGTACTTC
TRBD1 | TRBJ1-4 | . | TRBV28 | CASRTEDRLNEKLFF | TGTGCCAGCAGGACTGAGGACAGGCTTAATGAAAAACTGTTTTTT
TRBD2 | TRBJ2-1 | . | TRBV4-1 | CASSQGASGYTYNEQFF | TGCGCCAGCAGCCAAGGGGCTAGCGGGTACACCTACAATGAGCAGTTCTTC
. | TRBJ1-2 | . | TRBV28 | CASSSVSEGTANYGYTF | TGTGCCAGCAGTTCCGTGTCTGAGGGCACCGCTAACTATGGCTACACCTTC
. | TRBJ1-2 | few | TRBV4-1 | CASSQVGGNYGYTF | TGCGCCAGCAGCCAAGTAGGGGGAAACTATGGCTACACCTTC
TRBD2 | TRBJ2-2 | once | TRBV7-9 | CSSSLTSAGELFF | TGTTCCAGCAGCCTGACTAGCGCCGGGGAGCTGTTTTTT
TRBD1 | TRBJ2-5 | few | TRBV28 | CASSRQGRETQYF | TGTGCCAGCAGTCGACAGGGAAGAGAGACCCAGTACTTC
TRBD2 | TRBJ2-7 | . | TRBV5-4 | CASSMGTSGQYEQYF | TGTGCCAGCAGCATGGGGACTAGCGGACAATACGAGCAGTACTTC
. | TRBJ2-7 | . | TRBV6-6 | CASSYSRSSYEQYF | TGTGCCAGCAGTTACTCGAGGAGCTCCTACGAGCAGTACTTC
. | TRBJ1-1 | . | TRBV2 | CASTGNRVDTEAFF | TGTGCCAGCACCGGGAACAGGGTGGACACTGAAGCTTTCTTT
TRBD1 | TRBJ1-1 | . | TRBV9 | CASSEGDRENTEAFF | TGTGCCAGCAGCGAGGGGGACAGGGAAAACACTGAAGCTTTCTTT
TRBD2 | TRBJ2-7 | . | TRBV9 | CASSEIAGASYEQYF | TGTGCCAGCAGCGAAATAGCGGGAGCGTCCTACGAGCAGTACTTC
. | TRBJ1-5 | . | TRBV5-1 | CASSFTRGFNQPQHF | TGCGCCAGCAGCTTTACCCGGGGGTTTAACCAGCCCCAGCATTTT
. | TRBJ2-1 | . | TRBV4-1 | CASSQGQVGEQFF | TGCGCCAGCAGCCAAGGACAGGTTGGTGAGCAGTTCTTC
TRBD1 | TRBJ2-7 | . | TRBV7-3 | CASSPRTGPHEQYF | TGTGCCAGCAGCCCCCGGACAGGGCCCCACGAGCAGTACTTC
. | TRBJ2-3 | . | TRBV19 | CASSSGGRNTDTQYF | TGTGCCAGTAGTTCGGGGGGCAGGAACACAGATACGCAGTATTTT
TRBD1 | TRBJ1-4 | . | TRBV7-8 | CASSPRTGPNEKLFF | TGTGCCAGCAGCCCCCGGACAGGGCCTAATGAAAAACTGTTTTTT
TRBD2 | TRBJ2-1 | few | TRBV11-3 | CASSPGGRLDEQFF | TGTGCCAGCAGCCCCGGCGGGAGGTTGGATGAGCAGTTCTTC
. | TRBJ1-1 | . | TRBV7-2 | CASSLTVGRNTEAFF | TGTGCCAGCAGCCTTACGGTGGGGAGGAACACTGAAGCTTTCTTT
TRBD1 | TRBJ2-1 | . | TRBV6-1 | CASRDRGHDEQFF | TGTGCCAGCAGGGACAGGGGTCACGATGAGCAGTTCTTC
. | TRBJ1-1 | . | TRBV6-1 | CASSEGGHMNTEAFF | TGTGCCAGCAGTGAGGGGGGTCACATGAACACTGAAGCTTTCTTT
TRBD2 | TRBJ2-1 | . | TRBV28 | CASSSTLAGNYNEQFF | TGTGCCAGCAGTTCCACCCTAGCGGGAAACTACAATGAGCAGTTCTTC
. | TRBJ2-2 | . | TRBV4-2 | CASSQVSGVTGELFF | TGTGCCAGCAGCCAAGTGTCGGGAGTCACCGGGGAGCTGTTTTTT
TRBD2 | TRBJ2-1 | . | TRBV7-3 | CASSPSSGSDDNEQFF | TGTGCCAGCAGCCCTTCTAGCGGGAGTGACGACAATGAGCAGTTCTTC
. | TRBJ2-5 | . | TRBV9 | CASSVGTAMYQETQYF | TGTGCCAGCAGCGTAGGAACAGCCATGTACCAAGAGACCCAGTACTTC
TRBD2 | TRBJ2-1 | . | TRBV18 | CASSPLRGGSYNEQFF | TGTGCCAGCTCACCCTTACGGGGGGGTTCCTACAATGAGCAGTTCTTC
TRBD1 | TRBJ1-4 | . | TRBV6-1 | CASSATGGERSNEKLFF | TGTGCCAGCAGTGCCACAGGGGGCGAAAGAAGTAATGAAAAACTGTTTTTT
TRBD1 | TRBJ1-5 | . | TRBV19 | CASSIARGIHQPQHF | TGTGCCAGTAGTATAGCCAGGGGGATTCATCAGCCCCAGCATTTT
TRBD2 | TRBJ2-6 | . | TRBV15 | CATPTSGSGANVLTF | TGTGCCACCCCCACTAGCGGGTCTGGGGCCAACGTCCTGACTTTC
TRBD1 | TRBJ1-1 | . | TRBV29-1 | CSVEAQGARTEAFF | TGCAGCGTTGAGGCACAGGGGGCGAGGACTGAAGCTTTCTTT
TRBD2 | TRBJ2-7 | . | TRBV13 | CASSPRLAVTYEQYF | TGTGCCAGCAGCCCAAGACTAGCGGTTACCTACGAGCAGTACTTC
TRBD1 | TRBJ1-2 | . | TRBV27 | CASSSGGYGYTF | TGTGCCAGCAGTTCAGGGGGGTATGGCTACACCTTC
TRBD1 | TRBJ2-7 | . | TRBV28 | CASSLPQGARGEQYF | TGTGCCAGCAGTTTACCCCAGGGGGCCCGGGGGGAGCAGTACTTC
TRBD1 | TRBJ1-1 | . | TRBV7-2 | CASSLFGQGSTEAFF | TGTGCCAGCAGCTTATTTGGACAGGGGAGCACTGAAGCTTTCTTT
TRBD2 | TRBJ2-2 | . | TRBV11-3 | CASSLFAGGTGELFF | TGTGCCAGCAGCTTATTCGCGGGAGGCACCGGGGAGCTGTTTTTT
TRBD1 | TRBJ1-2 | . | TRBV28 | CASSSELTGTDRIPNYGYTF | TGTGCCAGCAGTTCGGAACTCACCGGGACAGACCGTATTCCTAACTATGGCTACACCTTC
. | TRBJ1-5 | once | TRBV7-2 | CASSLVGGFGNQPQHF | TGTGCCAGCAGCTTAGTCGGGGGTTTTGGCAATCAGCCCCAGCATTTT
TRBD2 | TRBJ2-3 | . | TRBV28 | CASTSGGADRGTQYF | TGTGCCAGCACGAGCGGGGGGGCGGATAGGGGTACGCAGTATTTT
TRBD2 | TRBJ2-1 | . | TRBV5-1 | CASSFSSGGANEQFF | TGCGCCAGCAGCTTCTCCAGCGGGGGGGCCAATGAGCAGTTCTTC
TRBD2 | TRBJ2-1 | . | TRBV27 | CASRAFGTSPYNEQFF | TGTGCCAGCAGGGCATTCGGGACTAGCCCCTACAATGAGCAGTTCTTC
. | TRBJ2-6 | hyperexpanded | TRBV4-3 | CASSQDQSSSGANVLTF | TGCGCCAGCAGCCAAGATCAGTCCTCCTCTGGGGCCAACGTCCTGACTTTC
. | TRBJ2-5 | few | TRBV29-1 | CSARERVQETQYF | TGCAGCGCTAGGGAGCGGGTCCAAGAGACCCAGTACTTC
TRBD1 | TRBJ1-4 | . | TRBV5-6 | CASSYRDRDNEKLFF | TGTGCCAGCAGCTACCGGGACAGGGATAATGAAAAACTGTTTTTT
. | TRBJ1-5 | . | TRBV27 | CASSSASYSNQPQHF | TGTGCCAGCAGTTCTGCAAGCTATAGCAATCAGCCCCAGCATTTT
TRBD1 | TRBJ1-3 | . | TRBV2 | CASSDLPGARGRFGNTIYF | TGTGCCAGCAGCGACCTTCCGGGGGCCAGGGGGCGATTTGGAAACACCATATATTTT
. | TRBJ1-4 | . | TRBV6-1 | CASSERRTTTDTNEKLFF | TGTGCCAGCAGTGAAAGGAGGACGACAACGGACACTAATGAAAAACTGTTTTTT
TRBD2 | TRBJ2-3 | . | TRBV9 | CASSVTQRGGLDTQYF | TGTGCCAGCAGCGTAACCCAGCGGGGGGGCCTCGATACGCAGTATTTT
. | TRBJ1-1 | . | TRBV5-1 | CASSLDRERTEAFF | TGCGCCAGCAGCTTGGACAGGGAGAGGACTGAAGCTTTCTTT
TRBD1 | TRBJ2-1 | . | TRBV5-1 | CASSLVGGQGYGEQFF | TGCGCCAGCAGCTTGGTCGGGGGACAGGGGTATGGTGAGCAGTTCTTC